Presented here are 16 T cell receptor beta chains from one specimen sequenced in a study of T cell repertoires in cytomegalovirus infection. Using its own MiXCR run on the reads, TCRdb lists one record per CDR3 protein. The sample holds 650,000 to 900,000 distinct CDR3 sequences, around a third seen once. Their antigens are not known. The input for sequencing was cultured CD8+ T cells from PBMCs, taken from culture after CMV antigen stimulation. These receptors came from a human donor in good health (CMV status not recorded). Some clones in this sample may be carry-over from other donors' samples.

This clonotype turned up a few times. V and J are TRBV11-1 and TRBJ2-1; the D gene is possibly TRBD1 (7 bases). Trimming took 4 bases from V and 4 from J, leaving 11 bases between them. This CDR3 has 14 residues. Germline CDR1 reads SGHAT; CDR2 reads FQDESV (reference sequence). In DNA, the CDR3 is TGTGCCAGCAGCTCCGGGGGACAGTACAATGAGCAGTTCTTC. This gives the protein CASSSGGQYNEQFF. The full variable domain, in which reference TRBV11-1 and TRBJ2-1 provide the parts outside the CDR3, is EAEVAQSPRYKITEKSQAVAFWCDPISGHATLYWYRQILGQGPELLVQFQDESVVDDSQLPKDRFSAERLKGVDSTLKIQPAELGDSAMYLCASSSGGQYNEQFFGPGTRLTVL.

In this sample, this clonotype turned up many times. The chain has TRBV7-6 and TRBJ2-3; no firm D call. CDR3 length: 20 residues. Trimming removed 6 bases from V and 4 bases from J, with 32 bases in between. Germline CDR1 and CDR2: SGHVS and FNYEAQ. CDR3 sequence (DNA): TGTGCCAGCAGTCGTCCACCACCGGAGACCCCGGTTAGAAGAGCAGATACGCAGTATTTT. This codes for CASSRPPPETPVRRADTQYF.

The CDR3 DNA is TGTGCCAGCAGTTCACAGGGGGAAGGTGGCTACACCTTC. This codes for CASSSQGEGGYTF. This chain connects TRBV27 to TRBJ1-2; 8 nucleotides match TRBD1. The germline V gene encodes CDR1 MNHEY and CDR2 SMNVEV (reference sequence). Unmatched junction bases numbered 5, after V lost 4 bases and J lost 7 bases. The CDR3 consists of 13 residues.

As concerns this clonotype: Without the conserved terminal phenylalanine or tryptophan, this CDR3 likely stems from a read error. The chain has TRBV5-6 and TRBJ2-1; D not certain. The CDR3 runs to 11 residues. Germline V gene sequence: CDR1 SGHDT, CDR2 YYEEEE. The V gene lost 5 bases and the J gene lost 7 bases, with 7 bases spanning the gap. This CDR3 is CASSQENEQFS. As DNA, the CDR3 is TGTGCCAGCAGTCAGGAGAATGAGCAGTTCTCC.

This sequence joins TRBV27 and TRBJ1-1; D remains ambiguous. Germline CDR1 reads MNHEY; CDR2 reads SMNVEV (reference sequence). V was shortened by 0 bases and J by 1 base, with 9 bases between the two germline ends. The CDR3 totals 15 residues. The CDR3 loop reads CASSLSRQTNTEAFF. The DNA for the CDR3 is TGTGCCAGCAGTTTATCGAGGCAGACGAACACTGAAGCTTTCTTT.

Worth noting for this clonotype: At one end the junction does not follow the germline gene, possibly because of a read error. V is TRBV7-4 and J is TRBJ2-6; maybe TRBD1 (5 bases). The V gene's germline CDR1 is SGHVT and CDR2 SQSDAQ. The CDR3 consists of 18 residues. This CDR3 reads CASSLEGLPASGANVPTF. The CDR3 coding sequence is TGTGCCAGCAGCTTAGAAGGGTTACCAGCCTCTGGGGCCAACGTCCCGACTTTC.

The rearrangement uses TRBV19 and TRBJ1-1; 12 bases line up with TRBD1. CDR1 is LNHDA and CDR2 is SQIVND in the germline V gene (reference sequence). The CDR3 is 14 residues long. The V segment lost 7 bases and the J segment 6 bases; nucleotides outside the gene matches: 6. CDR3: CASIGTGGAPEAFF. The CDR3 DNA follows: TGTGCCAGTATCGGGACAGGGGGCGCCCCTGAAGCTTTCTTT.

As regards this clonotype: This may come from a read error, since a much larger clone is one base off. The rearrangement joins TRBV12-3 or TRBV12-4 to TRBJ1-2; possibly TRBD1 for D (5 bases). There are 15 residues in the CDR3. Trimming removed 7 bases at V and 4 bases at J, with 19 bases between. The CDR3 coding sequence is TGTGCCAGCAAGGGATCAGGGTTCCCCACCTATGGCTACACCTTC. Translated: CASKGSGFPTYGYTF.

The chain couples TRBV20-1 to TRBJ1-1; a possible D gene is TRBD1 (5 bases). This CDR3 is 13 amino acids long. Trimming left V 6 bases short and J 7 bases short, with 18 bases between. Germline CDR1 is DFQATT and CDR2 is SNEGSKA (reference sequence). The CDR3 is CSARTRGSLEAFF. DNA of the CDR3: TGCAGTGCCCGGACACGTGGAAGCCTTGAAGCTTTCTTT.

The chain recombines TRBV10-3 with TRBJ2-1, with D tentatively TRBD1 (5 bases). The CDR3 spans 17 residues. The germline V gene has CDR1 ENHRY and CDR2 SYGVKD. V gave up 2 bases and J gave up 0 bases, with 14 bases separating them. The CDR3 region is CAISEGAGPSSYNEQFF. Here the CDR3 DNA reads TGTGCCATCAGTGAGGGGGCAGGGCCAAGCTCCTACAATGAGCAGTTCTTC.

This clonotype was picked up a small number of times. V usage is TRBV9 and J usage is TRBJ1-1; maybe TRBD1 (5 bases). The CDR3 covers 15 residues. Germline V gene sequence: CDR1 SGDLS, CDR2 YYNGEE. Trimming cost V 0 bases and J 0 bases, with 9 bases left between them. In DNA, the CDR3 is TGTGCCAGCAGCGTAGACGGGGGGATGAACACTGAAGCTTTCTTT. It translates to CASSVDGGMNTEAFF. Full variable domain (outside the CDR3, taken from reference TRBV9 and TRBJ1-1): DSGVTQTPKHLITATGQRVTLRCSPRSGDLSVYWYQQSLDQGLQFLIQYYNGEERAKGNILERFSAQQFPDLHSELNLSSLELGDSALYFCASSVDGGMNTEAFFGQGTRLTVV.

The chain uses TRBV29-1 and TRBJ2-2; 10 positions match TRBD1. Germline values: CDR1 SQVTM, CDR2 ANQGSEA. The CDR3 spans 15 residues. Trimming removed 6 bases from V and 2 bases from J; junction bases left unmatched: 6. The CDR3 DNA reads as TGCAGCGTGGAGGGACAGGGGTTAAACACCGGGGAGCTGTTTTTT. This sequence encodes CSVEGQGLNTGELFF.

The CDR3 is CSTSAQRAEQFF. The CDR3 region has the DNA TGCAGTACCTCGGCCCAGAGGGCCGAGCAGTTCTTC. The rearrangement uses TRBV20-1 and TRBJ2-1; possibly TRBD2 for D (5 bases). V was trimmed by 8 bases and J by 10 bases, leaving 18 bases between them. From germline, CDR1 is DFQATT and CDR2 SNEGSKA (reference sequence). The CDR3 spans 12 residues.

In this sample, this clonotype turned up many times. The chain uses TRBV7-2 and TRBJ2-1; D unresolved. Looked up from germline, CDR1 is SGHTA and CDR2 is FQGNSA. The CDR3 length is 14 residues. With 5 bases removed from V and 7 bases from J, the gap between germline ends came to 15 bases. CDR3 nucleotides: TGTGCCAGCAGCCCTACCCCTGGCTTTAATGAGCAGTTCTTC. Encoded protein: CASSPTPGFNEQFF.

CDR3 DNA: TGTGCCAGCAGTAGGGGGACTAGCGGGGCCGGGGAGCTGTTTTTT. Residues: CASSRGTSGAGELFF. This chain links TRBV6-5 with TRBJ2-2; 13 bases map to TRBD2. The CDR3 covers 15 residues. Germline CDR1 reads MNHEY; CDR2 reads SVGAGI. V was pared by 5 bases and J by 6 bases, with 3 bases of the junction left unmatched.

The V and J genes are TRBV6-2 or TRBV6-3 and TRBJ2-7, with D possibly called TRBD1 or TRBD2 (5 bases each). Deletions cut 5 bases from V and 2 bases from J, with 10 bases between. CDR3 length: 13 amino acids. Germline-derived CDR1 and CDR2 are MNHEY and SVGEGT. The CDR3 DNA reads as TGTGCCAGCAGTCCTCGGGGCACCTACGAGCAGTACGTC. Translated: CASSPRGTYEQYV.